These 5 T cell receptor beta chains were all obtained from the same sample, sequenced in a study of blood T cell repertoires in COVID-19. Sequencing was performed with immunoSEQ multiplex PCR; in TCRdb, only in-frame clones are kept and a portion is missing. The sample contains 300,000 to 350,000 clones, around 87% of which appear only once. Sequenced material: peripheral blood. The receptor source for this set is a woman in her thirties or forties with COVID-19, enrolled during active disease.

This sequence joins TRBV27 and TRBJ1-2, with D uncertain. The V end lost 4 bases, the J end lost 6 bases, and 15 bases lay between the germline ends. The V gene's germline CDR1 is MNHEY and CDR2 SMNVEV (reference sequence). The CDR3 consists of 14 residues. The CDR3 DNA is TGTGCCAGCAGTTATCTCGGGAGGCAGGATGGCTACACCTTC. It encodes CASSYLGRQDGYTF.

The chain employs TRBV5-5 and TRBJ2-2, with TRBD2 identical over 8 bases. This CDR3 contains 13 residues. The J segment lost 5 bases and the V segment lost 7 bases, leaving 4 bases of the junction unmatched. Per germline, CDR1 SGHKS and CDR2 YYEKEE (reference sequence). CDR3 bases: TGTGCCAGCGGGACTAGAGTAACCGGGGAGCTGTTTTTT. Protein sequence: CASGTRVTGELFF.

The chain is built from TRBV12-3 or TRBV12-4 and TRBJ1-2; D is perhaps TRBD1 (6 bases). The CDR3 is made up of 12 amino acids. The V end was cut by 4 bases, the J end by 8 bases, with 11 bases between. The CDR3 spells CASSYYRAGYTF. The CDR3 nucleotides read TGTGCCAGCAGTTACTACAGGGCGGGCTACACCTTC.

The chain combines TRBV7-2 with TRBJ1-5; D may be TRBD1 (5 bases). CDR3 length equals 15 residues. V was trimmed by 0 bases and J by 6 bases, leaving 12 bases between them. Germline values: CDR1 SGHTA, CDR2 FQGNSA. The CDR3 spells CASSLALRGGQPQHF. Written as DNA, the CDR3 is TGTGCCAGCAGCTTAGCGCTTAGGGGAGGTCAGCCCCAGCATTTT.

In nucleotides, the CDR3 is TGTGCCAGCAGGCGACAGGGCGGTACGCAGTATTTT. Residues: CASRRQGGTQYF. The J gene is TRBJ2-3, the V gene TRBV12-3 or TRBV12-4; 7 bases fit TRBD1. This CDR3 comprises 12 residues. V lost 6 bases and J lost 8; bases outside the gene matches: 5.